The clone carrying this T cell receptor (beta chain) was seen a few times. The same CDR3 also results from other DNA sequences found in this sample. The data originate from a study of cytomegalovirus exposure and HLA in healthy donors. Study-wide background: Previous work identified around 120 million unique TCR beta sequences from around 170 million T cells.

The CDR3 has 13 amino acids. V was cut by 1 base and J by 6 bases, with 7 bases left in between. Germline CDR1 is SEHNR and CDR2 is FQNEAQ (reference sequence). Donors in the study were healthy people who gave bone marrow. A multiplex PCR was run with 60 Vbeta primers and 13 Jbeta primers. The method was immunoSEQ multiplex PCR; TCRdb's version includes in-frame clones alone and lacks a portion of them. Seen here are roughly 150,000 clones, over 70% observed once, and the top ten hold about 15%. The chain uses TRBV7-9 and TRBJ1-5; no clear D. Source material: PBMCs. The receptor's source is a middle-aged woman in good health and CMV-seronegative. CDR3 amino acids: CASSLGGGQPQHF. The CDR3 DNA sequence: TGTGCCAGCAGCTTAGGTGGCGGTCAGCCCCAGCATTTT.